The T cell receptor beta chain under discussion was sequenced for a study of T cell responses to AZD1222 COVID-19 vaccine. The repertoire was sequenced with immunoSEQ multiplex PCR; TCRdb's copy has only in-frame clones and lacks some. The table has 180,000 or so clones, about 93% seen once. The CDR3 totals 11 residues. The V end was cut by 6 bases, the J end by 5 bases, with 7 bases between. This sequence originates from an adult who received the MenACWY meningococcal vaccine as a control. The rearrangement links TRBV12-3 or TRBV12-4 to TRBJ1-1, with D hard to call. The sequencing used peripheral blood, collected 28 days after the second dose of the MenACWY control vaccine. Here the CDR3 reads CASSSFTEAFF. The CDR3 region has the DNA TGTGCCAGCAGCTCCTTTACTGAAGCTTTCTTT.